This T cell receptor (beta chain) was identified during a study of neurological immune-mediated disorders. Ten or more counts support this clonotype. The trim removed 1 base at V and 8 bases at J, leaving 7 bases unmatched. The CDR3 is 14 residues long. TCRdb re-called the 5' RACE reads with MiXCR, one entry per CDR3 protein. The profile shows tens of thousands of distinct CDR3 sequences, roughly 7.3% of them singletons. Sequencing was done on a sample of PBMCs. This sequence joins TRBV12-3 or TRBV12-4 and TRBJ1-1; 7 bases map to TRBD1. This clonotype was obtained from a woman aged 40 to 49 in good health. The CDR3 DNA reads TGTGCCAGCAGTTTAGGGCAGGGGGTCCCCGAAGCTTTCTTT. It yields the protein CASSLGQGVPEAFF.